Each of the 2 T cell receptor beta chains below was sequenced from the same sample in a study of blood T cell repertoires in COVID-19. This table comes from immunoSEQ multiplex PCR, and its TCRdb copy is limited to in-frame clones, with some not included. The table records roughly 400,000 clones, roughly 87% of them present only once. Specimen: PBMCs or T cells enriched from blood (not recorded which). Every receptor here comes from a woman aged 40 to 50 with acute COVID-19.

This clone appeared once. The V and J genes are TRBV6-5 and TRBJ1-4; no reliable D call. V lost 4 bases and J 5 bases, leaving 8 bases between the germline ends. Germline V lookup: CDR1 MNHEY, CDR2 SVGAGI. The CDR3 covers 13 residues. The DNA of the CDR3 is TGTGCCAGCAGTTGGGCGGGAAATGAAAAACTGTTTTTT. It codes for CASSWAGNEKLFF.

This clone was observed a handful of times. The J gene is TRBJ1-3, the V gene TRBV19; D perhaps matches TRBD1 (5 bases). The CDR3 is 11 residues long. Deletions cut 7 bases from V and 4 bases from J, with 5 bases between. Germline CDR1 and CDR2: LNHDA and SQIVND (reference sequence). The CDR3 region is CASNRGNTIYF. CDR3 sequence (DNA): TGTGCCAGTAACAGGGGAAACACCATATATTTT.